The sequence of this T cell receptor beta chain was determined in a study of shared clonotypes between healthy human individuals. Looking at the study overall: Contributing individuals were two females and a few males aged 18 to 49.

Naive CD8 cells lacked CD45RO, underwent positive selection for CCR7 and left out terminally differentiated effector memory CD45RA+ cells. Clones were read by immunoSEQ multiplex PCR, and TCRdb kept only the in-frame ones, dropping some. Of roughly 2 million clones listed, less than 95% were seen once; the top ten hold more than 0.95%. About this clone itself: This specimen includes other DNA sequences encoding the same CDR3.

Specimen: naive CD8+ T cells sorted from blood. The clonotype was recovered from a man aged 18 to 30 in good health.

CDR3 nucleotides: TGTGCCAGCAGCTTAGGTTACAATGAGCAGTTCTTC. Translation: CASSLGYNEQFF. This chain uses TRBV7-9 with TRBJ2-1; D remains unclear. Trimming pared 1 base from V and 4 bases from J, leaving 2 bases between. CDR3 length equals 12 residues. Germline assignment: CDR1 SEHNR and CDR2 FQNEAQ (reference sequence).